The present entry profiles one T cell receptor (beta chain) with its context. Its antigen is undetermined. The data are from a study of T cell repertoires in ileal Crohn's disease. Notes on the study in general: Clonal expansions were more frequent in active smokers than non-smokers at surgery.

As for time point: neoterminal ileum biopsy at postoperative endoscopy, about 6 months after surgery. TCRB immunosequencing input was about 0.55 micrograms of biopsy DNA per sample. The repertoire was sequenced with immunoSEQ multiplex PCR; TCRdb's copy has only in-frame clones and lacks some. The repertoire holds approximately 2,500 clones, with around 70% as singletons. The sequencing sample was made of ileal tissue. The sequence was obtained from an adult with Crohn's disease.

CDR3 DNA: TGTGCCTGGAGTCGCACAGACCGCTACGAGCAGTACTTC. Residues: CAWSRTDRYEQYF. The chain is built from TRBV30 and TRBJ2-7; D is unclear. The CDR3 totals 13 residues. The germline gives CDR1 GTSNPN, CDR2 SVGIG (reference sequence). V lost 2 bases to trimming and J lost 3 bases, with 11 bases between them.